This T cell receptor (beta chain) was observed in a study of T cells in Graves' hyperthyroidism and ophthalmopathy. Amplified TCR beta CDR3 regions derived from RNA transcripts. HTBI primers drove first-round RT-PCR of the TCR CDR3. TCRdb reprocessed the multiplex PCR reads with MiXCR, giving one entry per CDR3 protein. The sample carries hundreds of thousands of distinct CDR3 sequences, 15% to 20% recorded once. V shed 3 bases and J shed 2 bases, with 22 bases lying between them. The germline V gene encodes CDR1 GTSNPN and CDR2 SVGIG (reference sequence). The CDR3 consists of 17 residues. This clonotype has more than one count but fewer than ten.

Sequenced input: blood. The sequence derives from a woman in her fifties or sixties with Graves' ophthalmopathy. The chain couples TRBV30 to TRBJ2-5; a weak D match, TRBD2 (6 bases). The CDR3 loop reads CAWSQKRAGVLQETQYF. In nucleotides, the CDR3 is TGTGCCTGGAGCCAGAAACGAGCGGGCGTTTTACAAGAGACCCAGTACTTC.